This T cell receptor (beta chain) was captured by sequencing in a study of blood T cell repertoires in COVID-19 (dated by TCRdb to the early 2020s). About the study as a whole: The collaborator samples originated in the United States, Italy and Spain and spanned the acute and convalescent phases of COVID-19. Where available, HLA class I and class II types were obtained from metadata supplied by the sample provider rather than from assay-based typing. Subjects who had been exposed to COVID-19, were actively infected with it, or had recovered from it provided the deeply sampled blood TCRbeta repertoires that made up the dataset. Samples were obtained from the ongoing ImmuneRACE study (first 160 participants) and from 1,254 subjects provided by 6 global collaborators. Sample metadata almost always included a de-identified subject ID, COVID-19 status, age in years and sex. The repertoires were released in a freely available public database intended as a resource for research on the immune response to SARS-CoV-2. The material from the prospective study consisted of cDNA or gDNA derived from T cells, B-cell-depleted T cells, or PBMCs.

Including the terminal cysteine and phenylalanine, the CDR3 comprises 15 residues. Only the CDR3 portion is preserved as DNA: 45 bases, with reading frame beginning at the first base. Taken from the germline V gene, the CDR1 and CDR2 loops are SGHTA and FQGNSA. At the junction V is shortened by 1 base and J by 2 bases, with 11 bases in between. The collaborating institutions used their own protocols to collect whole blood in K2EDTA tubes. For TCRbeta analysis, collaborators shipped samples in one of three forms: frozen whole blood, isolated PBMCs, or DNA extracted from either of those sample types. TCRbeta CDR3 regions were amplified from genomic DNA by means of the immunoSEQ Assay, a bias-controlled multiplex PCR. The paper's processing steps were these. Within the assay, amplification of reference gene primers was used to estimate how many nucleated cells each sample contained. To quantify the absolute abundance of each unique TCRbeta CDR3 rearrangement, sequence reads were collapsed and filtered. For each sample, productive Simpson clonality was calculated as the square root of Simpson's diversity index across productive rearrangements. TCRdb's version of the immuneACCESS table is confined to in-frame rearrangements and falls short of the full clone set. An unresolved V gene accounts for under half of the shortfall where checked; the remainder is of unknown origin. The V and J calls and clone size are taken from that table; D and trimming were inferred from the DNA. The table for this sample lists 150,000 or so clones; about 91% of them were counted only once. The top ten hold around 10% of the sample.

What the authors observed across the whole study: The amount of clinical and demographic metadata varied by source and participant and was provided uncurated.

This clone was counted a few times. The antigen it binds to is not known. Base qualities are missing; no much larger clone stands one base away. The sample was peripheral blood. The sequence links TRBV7-2 to TRBJ2-5; too little of a D gene remains to name it. This sequence was found in a man aged 45 to 65 with acute or convalescent COVID-19. Here is the DNA: TGTGCCAGCAGCTTAGGAGGCAGCTATCAAGAGACCCAGTACTTC. This translates into CASSLGGSYQETQYF. Where the CDR3 stops, the reference TRBV7-2 and TRBJ2-5 genes take over; the full variable domain is GAGVSQSPSNKVTEKGKDVELRCDPISGHTALYWYRQSLGQGLEFLIYFQGNSAPDKSGLPSDRFSAERTGGSVSTLTIQRTQQEDSAVYLCASSLGGSYQETQYFGPGTRLLVL.